Reported below is one T cell receptor (beta chain). Primed by a sample-barcoded 5' primer and a J-beta primer mix, a second PCR proceeded for 7 to 11 cycles. In TCRdb, the 5' RACE reads were re-called with MiXCR into one record per CDR3 protein. The table records about 1,000,000 distinct CDR3 sequences, 40% to 50% of them present only once. This entry comes from a study of blood T cells in healthy people across ages. Input material: blood. The sequence was collected from a woman between 55 and 75 years old in good health.

CDR3 protein: CAIYGGANQPQHF. CDR3 nucleotide sequence: TGTGCCATCTACGGGGGTGCCAATCAGCCCCAGCATTTT. This rearrangement joins TRBV28 to TRBJ1-5, with D perhaps matching TRBD1 (5 bases). This CDR3 comprises 13 residues. CDR1 is MDHEN and CDR2 is SYDVKM in the germline V gene. The V and J ends lost 10 bases and 3 bases respectively, with 13 bases between them.